These 32 T cell receptor beta chains were sequenced from one sample in a study of blood T cells in healthy people across ages. A sample-barcoded 5' primer and a J-beta primer mix were used in a second PCR of about 6 to 11 cycles. TCRdb passed the 5' RACE reads through MiXCR, listing each CDR3 protein once. The sample includes 550,000 to 600,000 distinct CDR3 sequences, about 26% of them seen just once. The sample was blood. The receptors come from a woman in her 70s in good health.

J is TRBJ2-5 and V is TRBV20-1; D might be TRBD1 or TRBD2, each matching 5 bases. CDR3 length: 12 residues. The germline gives CDR1 DFQATT, CDR2 SNEGSKA (reference sequence). The V end was cut by 4 bases, the J end by 5 bases, with 11 bases between. CDR3 bases: TGCAGTGCTAAGATGGGGGTGGAGACCCAGTACTTC. Translating it yields CSAKMGVETQYF.

Comments on this clonotype: The junction departs from the called germline gene at one end, perhaps through a read error. This chain's CDR3 is CASSYGGTGVHEQYF. CDR3 nucleotide sequence: TGTGCTAGCAGTTACGGCGGGACAGGGGTACACGAGCAGTACTTC. The chain has TRBV6-5 and TRBJ2-7; 10 nucleotides agree with TRBD1. This CDR3 region has 15 residues. In germline, CDR1 is MNHEY, CDR2 SVGAGI.

Here the CDR3 reads CASITTGEAFF. In DNA, the CDR3 is TGTGCCAGCATCACGACAGGTGAAGCTTTCTTT. The chain carries TRBV7-2 and TRBJ1-1; D possibly corresponds to TRBD1 (6 bases). The CDR3 contains 11 residues. V dropped 7 bases and J dropped 7 bases, with 10 bases sitting between them. Germline values: CDR1 SGHTA, CDR2 FQGNSA.

This chain uses TRBV6-1 with TRBJ1-2; D is unresolved. This CDR3 region has 14 residues. Per the germline V gene, CDR1 is MNHNS and CDR2 is SASEGT. V was clipped by 7 bases and J by 5 bases, with 17 bases between them. The CDR3 spells CASTVTMVSYGYTF. CDR3 sequence (DNA): TGTGCCAGCACCGTGACGATGGTTTCTTATGGCTACACCTTC.

This clonotype was detected only once. This chain connects TRBV27 to TRBJ1-5; D not certain. The germline gives CDR1 MNHEY, CDR2 SMNVEV (reference sequence). Trimming removed 6 bases from V and 0 bases from J, with 15 bases in between. This CDR3 is 16 amino acids long. The CDR3: CASSPLGMGSNQPQHF. The CDR3 DNA sequence: TGTGCCAGCAGCCCCCTGGGGATGGGTAGCAATCAGCCCCAGCATTTT.

The chain has TRBV15 and TRBJ1-2; perhaps TRBD1 as D (6 bases). CDR3 size: 13 residues. V shed 6 bases and J shed 4 bases, with 12 bases lying between them. Germline V gene data show CDR1 as LNHNV and CDR2 as YYDKDF (reference sequence). CDR3: CATRATGPYGYTF. CDR3 DNA sequence: TGTGCCACCAGAGCGACAGGACCCTATGGCTACACCTTC.

The gene calls are TRBV7-2 and TRBJ2-3, with D perhaps being TRBD1 or TRBD2 (5 bases each). CDR1 SGHTA and CDR2 FQGNSA come from the germline V gene. CDR3 size: 16 residues. The V end lost 5 bases, the J end lost 8 bases, and 23 bases lay between the germline ends. The CDR3 DNA reads TGTGCCAGCAGCCGCGCCGGGACCACCGGATCAGGTACGCAGTATTTT. Residues: CASSRAGTTGSGTQYF.

This clonotype was detected a few times. The V call is TRBV20-1, the J call TRBJ2-1; TRBD2 is a possible D gene (6 bases). Germline values: CDR1 DFQATT, CDR2 SNEGSKA (reference sequence). Trimming stripped 6 bases from V and 6 bases from J, with 9 bases between. The CDR3 is 11 amino acids. CDR3 in DNA: TGCAGTGCACTAGCAGGCAATGAGCAGTTCTTC. Encoded protein: CSALAGNEQFF.

This clonotype was recorded only once. This chain connects TRBV7-3 to TRBJ2-5, with D perhaps given as TRBD1 or TRBD2 (5 bases each). From germline, CDR1 is SGHTA and CDR2 FQGTGA. The CDR3 runs 15 residues. With 4 bases removed from V and 5 bases from J, the gap between germline ends came to 17 bases. The CDR3 here is CASSSSGTGTETQYF. As DNA, the CDR3 is TGTGCCAGCAGCTCCTCCGGGACGGGGACGGAGACCCAGTACTTC.

This chain connects TRBV5-1 to TRBJ2-1, with TRBD2 as a possible D gene (5 bases). V was shortened by 3 bases and J by 0 bases, with 10 bases between the two germline ends. This CDR3 spans 15 amino acids. CDR1 and CDR2 (germline): SGHRS, YFSETQ. CDR3 bases: TGCGCCAGCAGCTCCAATGAGGGCTCCTACAATGAGCAGTTCTTC. Protein product: CASSSNEGSYNEQFF. Based on the CDR3 plus reference TRBV5-1 and TRBJ2-1, the full variable domain is KAGVTQTPRYLIKTRGQQVTLSCSPISGHRSVSWYQQTPGQGLQFLFEYFSETQRNKGNFPGRFSGRQFSNSRSEMNVSTLELGDSALYLCASSSNEGSYNEQFFGPGTRLTVL.

The chain carries TRBV20-1 and TRBJ1-1; D is possibly TRBD1 (5 bases). The CDR3 consists of 14 residues. V was shortened by 6 bases and J by 0 bases, with 14 bases between the two germline ends. CDR1 is DFQATT, CDR2 SNEGSKA, per germline (reference sequence). CDR3 DNA: TGCAGTGCCAATTTGGGGACTGTGAACACTGAAGCTTTCTTT. As protein: CSANLGTVNTEAFF.

V gene TRBV4-2 combines with J gene TRBJ2-3; D might be TRBD1 (5 bases). The CDR3 loop spans 17 amino acids. Germline CDR1 is LGHNA and CDR2 is YNFKEQ. Between the trimmed V and J ends, which lost 0 bases and 0 bases, there was a span of 13 bases. The CDR3 here is CASSQERRQGSTDTQYF. DNA for the CDR3: TGTGCCAGCAGCCAAGAGCGTAGGCAGGGTAGCACAGATACGCAGTATTTT.

The chain couples TRBV11-2 to TRBJ2-7, with D perhaps given as TRBD1 or TRBD2 (5 bases each). This CDR3 is 14 amino acids long. Per the germline V gene, CDR1 is SGHAT and CDR2 is FQNNGV. Deletions cut 5 bases from V and 4 bases from J, with 15 bases between. This CDR3 reads CASSKGPERYEQYF. CDR3 nucleotides: TGTGCCAGCAGCAAGGGACCCGAGAGGTACGAGCAGTACTTC.

The rearrangement uses TRBV7-9 and TRBJ1-4; TRBD1 might be the D (5 bases). Trimming removed 2 bases at V and 7 bases at J, with 8 bases between. From germline, CDR1 is SEHNR and CDR2 FQNEAQ (reference sequence). The CDR3 totals 13 residues. CDR3 nucleotides: TGTGCCAGCAGCTTACAGCAGGGTGAAAAACTGTTTTTT. Its protein product is CASSLQQGEKLFF.

The chain carries TRBV27 and TRBJ1-1, with a possible D match to TRBD1 (5 bases). The V end lost 7 bases, the J end lost 5 bases, and 17 bases lay between the germline ends. CDR1 and CDR2 from the germline V gene are MNHEY and SMNVEV (reference sequence). The CDR3 spans 14 residues. The CDR3 nucleotides are TGTGCCAGCAAGATGGAAGGGCGGGGGACTGAAGCTTTCTTT. Amino acids: CASKMEGRGTEAFF.

For the CDR3, the DNA is TGTGCCAGCAGTTATCGAGCGAAGCCCGGGGAGCTGTTTTTT. As protein: CASSYRAKPGELFF. The chain joins TRBV6-2 or TRBV6-3 to TRBJ2-2; the D is unclear. This CDR3 has 14 residues. Germline V gene data show CDR1 as MNHEY and CDR2 as SVGEGT. V was pared by 3 bases and J by 6 bases, with 11 bases between.

This clonotype was counted a few times. The chain joins TRBV6-6 to TRBJ2-7; 7 bases fit TRBD1. The DNA end favors TRBJ2-5, so the J call may be wrong. Looked up from germline, CDR1 is MNHNY and CDR2 is SVGAGI (reference sequence). This CDR3 comprises 15 residues. The CDR3 spells CASRRDRERSETQYF. CDR3 nucleotide sequence: TGTGCCAGCAGACGCGACAGGGAACGATCAGAGACCCAGTACTTC.

This clonotype was detected only a few times. The rearrangement joins TRBV7-2 to TRBJ2-1; D may correspond to TRBD1 or TRBD2 (5 bases each). The ends were cut back, 7 bases at V and 2 bases at J, with 18 bases in the middle. Germline CDR1 is SGHTA and CDR2 is FQGNSA. This CDR3 is built from 16 residues. The CDR3 loop reads CASTRQSRGTYNEQFF. The CDR3 nucleotides read TGTGCCAGCACTAGACAGTCTAGAGGGACCTACAATGAGCAGTTCTTC.

This clonotype was seen a handful of times. The chain uses TRBV4-3 and TRBJ1-4, with 7 bases fitting TRBD1. The CDR3 loop spans 14 amino acids. The V and J ends lost 4 bases and 13 bases, in that order; junction bases with no gene match: 12. CDR1 and CDR2 (germline): LGHNA, YSLEER. CDR3 sequence (DNA): TGCGCCAGCAGCCTCGGACTCCGGGACAGAACACTGTTTTTT. Translated: CASSLGLRDRTLFF.

This chain connects TRBV12-5 to TRBJ1-3; D call uncertain. The ends were cut back, 1 base at V and 4 bases at J, with 8 bases in the middle. The germline gives CDR1 LGHNT, CDR2 FRNRAP. This CDR3 has 14 residues. The CDR3 region has the DNA TGTGCTAGTGGTTTGGGGAATCAGGGAAACACCATATATTTT. Residues: CASGLGNQGNTIYF. The full variable domain, completed using reference TRBV12-5 and TRBJ1-3, is DARVTQTPRHKVTEMGQEVTMRCQPILGHNTVFWYRQTMMQGLELLAYFRNRAPLDDSGMPKDRFSAEMPDATLATLKIQPSEPRDSAVYFCASGLGNQGNTIYFGEGSWLTVV.

This clonotype showed up just a few times. The rearrangement links TRBV7-2 to TRBJ2-7, with D maybe TRBD1 (5 bases). The germline CDR1 and CDR2 sequences are SGHTA and FQGNSA. CDR3 length: 14 residues. The V end was cut by 4 bases, the J end by 6 bases, with 16 bases between. The CDR3 nucleotides are TGTGCCAGCAGCTCGACAGAAATGTCGAGCGAGCAGTACTTC. Translated: CASSSTEMSSEQYF.

As DNA, the CDR3 is TGTGCCAGCGCGAAGACGGGACACCCGTCTACAAATGAGCAGTTCTTC. Encoded protein: CASAKTGHPSTNEQFF. The chain combines TRBV3-1 with TRBJ2-1; TRBD1 is a possible D gene (6 bases). This CDR3 region has 16 residues. Trimming cost V 8 bases and J 7 bases, with 24 bases left between them. The germline V gene has CDR1 LGHDT and CDR2 YNNKEL (reference sequence).

About this clonotype itself: A much larger clone is a single base away; this may be a read error. The chain recombines TRBV7-9 with TRBJ2-1; 7 positions match TRBD2. The CDR3 contains 14 residues. Germline V gene data show CDR1 as SEHNR and CDR2 as FQNEAQ (reference sequence). CDR3: CAGSLFGGNDEQFF. In nucleotides, the CDR3 is TGTGCCGGCAGCTTATTCGGGGGGAACGATGAGCAGTTCTTC. The whole variable domain, filled in from reference TRBV7-9 and TRBJ2-1, reads DTGVSQNPRHKITKRGQNVTFRCDPISEHNRLYWYRQTLGQGPEFLTYFQNEAQLEKSRLLSDRFSAERPKGSFSTLEIQRTEQGDSAMYLCAGSLFGGNDEQFFGPGTRLTVL.

The genes are TRBV20-1 and TRBJ1-3; 7 nucleotides match TRBD1. The CDR3 totals 14 residues. The germline V gene has CDR1 DFQATT and CDR2 SNEGSKA (reference sequence). V trimming: 6 bases; J trimming: 0 bases; junction bases outside the gene matches: 5. CDR3 residues: CSAPDRDSGNTIYF. The CDR3 region has the DNA TGCAGTGCACCAGACAGGGACTCTGGAAACACCATATATTTT.

This clonotype was seen a few times. The gene calls are TRBV7-2 and TRBJ1-5; D is undetermined. CDR3 size: 15 residues. In germline, CDR1 is SGHTA, CDR2 FQGNSA. V was clipped by 6 bases and J by 0 bases, with 12 bases between them. The CDR3, as DNA: TGTGCCAGCAGTTCTACAGTCCTTAGCAATCAGCCCCAGCATTTT. Translating gives CASSSTVLSNQPQHF.

The genes are TRBV18 and TRBJ2-6, with D unclear. Germline V lookup: CDR1 KGHSH, CDR2 LQKENI. The CDR3 runs 18 residues. Trimming pared 3 bases from V and 2 bases from J, leaving 17 bases between. The CDR3 DNA reads TGTGCCAGCTCACCTCAAACCCGATACGTCGCTGGGGCCAACGTCCTGACTTTC. Its translation: CASSPQTRYVAGANVLTF.

The chain combines TRBV7-3 with TRBJ2-1, with D tentatively TRBD1 (6 bases). The last part of the DNA fits TRBJ2-7 better; the J call may be wrong. Germline V gives CDR1 SGHTA, CDR2 FQGTGA. There are 14 residues in the CDR3. In DNA, the CDR3 is TGTGCCAGCAGCTTAATTCCAGGGACATACGAGCAGTACTTC. Protein: CASSLIPGTYEQYF.

This clonotype was seen a handful of times. V is TRBV20-1 and J is TRBJ2-1; possibly TRBD1 or TRBD2 for D (5 bases each). CDR1 is DFQATT and CDR2 is SNEGSKA in the germline V gene (reference sequence). Trimming removed 6 bases from V and 9 bases from J, with 18 bases in between. The CDR3 has 13 amino acids. The CDR3 is CSARGGVPGEQFF. Here the CDR3 DNA reads TGCAGTGCGAGGGGTGGGGTCCCCGGTGAGCAGTTCTTC.

This clonotype showed up just a few times. CDR3 in amino acids: CASSSPTSGGYQETQYF. In nucleotides, the CDR3 is TGTGCCAGTAGTAGCCCAACTAGCGGGGGCTATCAAGAGACCCAGTACTTC. The V call is TRBV19, the J call TRBJ2-5, with 11 bases matching TRBD2. Losses at the gene ends were 4 bases for V and 2 bases for J; bases not matched to a gene: 9. Germline V gene sequence: CDR1 LNHDA, CDR2 SQIVND (reference sequence). The CDR3 is made up of 17 amino acids.

The table lists this clonotype with a few counts. This chain connects TRBV6-1 to TRBJ2-5, with 12 positions matching TRBD1. Looked up from germline, CDR1 is MNHNS and CDR2 is SASEGT. The CDR3 is 15 residues long. V lost 4 bases to trimming and J lost 5 bases; unmatched junction nucleotides: 5. The CDR3 is CASSGDRGLLETQYF. The CDR3 DNA follows: TGTGCCAGCAGTGGGGACAGGGGGCTATTGGAGACCCAGTACTTC.

This clonotype was detected only a few times. The rearrangement uses TRBV3-1 and TRBJ2-2; the match to TRBD1 covers 9 bases. This CDR3 has 16 amino acids. V gave up 2 bases and J gave up 13 bases; unmatched junction bases: 14. Germline CDR1 and CDR2: LGHDT and YNNKEL (reference sequence). In DNA form, the CDR3 reads TGTGCCAGCAGCCAACAAACCGGGACAGGGATTGGGCGGCTGTTTTTT. Translated, it gives CASSQQTGTGIGRLFF. The variable domain in full, completed from reference TRBV3-1 and TRBJ2-2, reads DTAVSQTPKYLVTQMGNDKSIKCEQNLGHDTMYWYKQDSKKFLKIMFSYNNKELIINETVPNRFSPKSPDKAHLNLHINSLELGDSAVYFCASSQQTGTGIGRLFFGEGSRLTVL.

This rearrangement joins TRBV5-1 to TRBJ2-5; maybe TRBD1 (7 bases). The DNA end is more similar to TRBJ2-7, so the J call may be wrong. This CDR3 has 18 amino acids. From germline, CDR1 is SGHRS and CDR2 YFSETQ. CDR3: CASSLGSLAGGRFDEQYF. CDR3 in DNA: TGCGCCAGCAGCTTGGGGTCCCTGGCAGGGGGGCGCTTCGACGAGCAGTACTTC.